A selection of T cell receptor beta chains follows, all from one sample in a study of shared T cell receptors in the human thymus. Clones were sequenced by immunoSEQ multiplex PCR, and TCRdb holds only the in-frame ones, with some missing. The table lists about 380,000 clones, over 90% of them singletons, with 0.015% to 0.025% in the top ten. The specimen was thymocytes. The origin of the receptors is a human donor. The CDR3 runs from the conserved cysteine through the conserved F or W. The order of the fields is CDR3 protein, CDR3 DNA, V gene, clone size, J gene, D gene. The D gene is left open where the match is weak. Rows may omit the clone size; those that give it use once, few, many or a size class.

CASSLLWPGSGANVLTF	TGTGCCAGCAGCTTACTCTGGCCAGGATCTGGGGCCAACGTCCTGACTTTC	TRBV5-6	-	TRBJ2-6	-
CASSQDTTDTQYF	TGTGCCAGCAGCCAAGACACCACAGATACGCAGTATTTT	TRBV14	-	TRBJ2-3	-
CASSLGFGDVYEQYF	TGTGCCAGCAGCTTAGGATTTGGGGACGTCTACGAGCAGTACTTC	TRBV7-2	-	TRBJ2-7	-
CASTPGQGDGYTF	TGTGCCAGCACCCCTGGACAGGGGGATGGCTACACCTTC	TRBV14	-	TRBJ1-2	TRBD1
CASSLQGPYEQYF	TGCGCCAGCAGCTTACAGGGCCCCTACGAGCAGTACTTC	TRBV5-1	-	TRBJ2-7	-
CASSGTSIIQYF	TGTGCCAGCAGCGGGACTAGTATCATTCAGTACTTC	TRBV7-9	-	TRBJ2-4	TRBD2
CASSLLLPPVAKNIQYF	TGCGCCAGCAGCCTGCTACTCCCTCCCGTCGCCAAAAACATTCAGTACTTC	TRBV5-1	-	TRBJ2-4	-
CASRLALTSRQETQYF	TGTGCAAGTCGCTTAGCCCTGACTAGCAGGCAAGAGACCCAGTACTTC	TRBV12-2	-	TRBJ2-5	-
CASRAGRTEGLRGPYEQYF	TGTGCCAGCAGAGCCGGCCGGACCGAAGGACTCAGGGGACCCTACGAGCAGTACTTC	TRBV7-3	once	TRBJ2-7	-
CAWSGQGNSYEQYF	TGTGCCTGGAGCGGTCAGGGGAACTCCTACGAGCAGTACTTC	TRBV30	-	TRBJ2-7	-
CSVVALAKNIQYF	TGCAGCGTTGTCGCCTTAGCCAAAAACATTCAGTACTTC	TRBV29-1	-	TRBJ2-4	-
CASSPWTPPDTQYF	TGTGCCAGCAGTCCTTGGACGCCCCCAGATACGCAGTATTTT	TRBV6-6	-	TRBJ2-3	-
CASSPLSGSFHNEQFF	TGTGCCAGCAGTCCCTTGAGCGGGAGTTTCCACAATGAGCAGTTCTTC	TRBV27	-	TRBJ2-1	TRBD2
CASSLPAKQSSYNEQFF	TGTGCCAGCAGCTTACCCGCCAAACAGAGCTCCTACAATGAGCAGTTCTTC	TRBV7-2	-	TRBJ2-1	-
CAISVGSGIDNEQFF	TGTGCCATCAGTGTCGGTAGCGGGATCGACAATGAGCAGTTCTTC	TRBV10-3	-	TRBJ2-1	TRBD2
CASSPWTSGKTDTQYF	TGTGCCAGCAGCCCGTGGACTAGCGGGAAGACAGATACGCAGTATTTT	TRBV7-3	-	TRBJ2-3	TRBD2
CASSPDSNQPQHF	TGTGCCAGCTCACCAGATAGCAATCAGCCCCAGCATTTT	TRBV18	-	TRBJ1-5	-
CASTPSRADSNQPQHF	TGTGCCAGCACCCCATCCCGGGCGGATAGCAATCAGCCCCAGCATTTT	TRBV4-2	few	TRBJ1-5	-
CASSQGTGLSNEQFF	TGCGCCAGCAGCCAAGGGACAGGGCTTAGCAATGAGCAGTTCTTC	TRBV4-1	-	TRBJ2-1	TRBD1
CASSPRTGQQPQHF	TGCGCCAGCAGCCCCCGGACAGGGCAACAGCCCCAGCATTTT	TRBV4-1	-	TRBJ1-5	TRBD1
CASSRRMGPSYEQYF	TGTGCCAGCAGCCGTAGAATGGGACCCTCCTACGAGCAGTACTTC	TRBV5-6	-	TRBJ2-7	-
CASSHTGGDPYEQYF	TGCGCCAGCAGTCATACAGGGGGCGATCCCTACGAGCAGTACTTC	TRBV5-1	-	TRBJ2-7	TRBD1
CAVGTDYGYTF	TGTGCCGTCGGGACAGACTATGGCTACACCTTC	TRBV28	-	TRBJ1-2	TRBD1
CASSLGTLQETQYF	TGCGCCAGCAGCTTGGGGACCCTCCAAGAGACCCAGTACTTC	TRBV5-1	-	TRBJ2-5	-